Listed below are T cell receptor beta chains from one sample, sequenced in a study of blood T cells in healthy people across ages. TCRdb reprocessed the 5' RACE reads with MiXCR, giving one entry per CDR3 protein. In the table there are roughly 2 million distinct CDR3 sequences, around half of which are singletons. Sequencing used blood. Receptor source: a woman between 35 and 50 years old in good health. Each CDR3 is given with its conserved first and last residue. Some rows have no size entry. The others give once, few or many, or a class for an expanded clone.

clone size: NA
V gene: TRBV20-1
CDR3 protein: CSAKGAAGPYEQYF

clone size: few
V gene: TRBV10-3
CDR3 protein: CAISEDLDTQYF

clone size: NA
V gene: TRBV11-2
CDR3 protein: CASSLEGAGANYGYTF

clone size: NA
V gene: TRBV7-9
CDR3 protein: CASSSPGGLEQFF

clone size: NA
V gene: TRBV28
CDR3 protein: CASSVLGPDTQYF

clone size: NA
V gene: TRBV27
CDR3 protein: CASSLSRLAGKQYF

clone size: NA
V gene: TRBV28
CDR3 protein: CASSLEGKGYGYTF

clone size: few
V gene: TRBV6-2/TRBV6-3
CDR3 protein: CASRMGLAGRNRYEQYF

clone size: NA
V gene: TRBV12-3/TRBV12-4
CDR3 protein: CASKRDRGYGEQYF

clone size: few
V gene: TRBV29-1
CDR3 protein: CSVRSQGRRTEAFF

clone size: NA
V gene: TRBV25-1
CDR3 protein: CASSEIGGNYGYTF

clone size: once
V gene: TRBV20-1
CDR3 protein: CSAREDRGLQPETFF

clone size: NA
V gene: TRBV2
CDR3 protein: CASSVRWDVPGHYSNQPQHF

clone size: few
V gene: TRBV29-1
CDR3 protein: CSVSVGSYEQYF

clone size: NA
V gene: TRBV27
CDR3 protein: CASSSGLAGRDTQYF

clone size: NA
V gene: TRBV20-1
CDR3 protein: CSAREGTGPSYEQYF

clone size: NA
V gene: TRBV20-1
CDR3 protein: CSARARPNYGYTF

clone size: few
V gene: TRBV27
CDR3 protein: CASSLQTGTSSTDTQYF

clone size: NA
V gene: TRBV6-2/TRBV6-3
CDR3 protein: CASRKDGIYEQYF

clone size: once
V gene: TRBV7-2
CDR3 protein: CASSSWQERGETQYF

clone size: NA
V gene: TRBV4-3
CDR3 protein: CASSSRGTGSEKLFF

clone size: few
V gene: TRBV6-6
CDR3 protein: CASHRGTGGTDTQYF

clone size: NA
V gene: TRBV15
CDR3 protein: CATSRVIGIGEQFF

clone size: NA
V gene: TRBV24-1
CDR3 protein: CATSDRARDQETQYF

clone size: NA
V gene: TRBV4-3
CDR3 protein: CASSQDLGQPDGYTF

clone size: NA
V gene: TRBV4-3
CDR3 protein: CASSHAGLSGLDTEAFF

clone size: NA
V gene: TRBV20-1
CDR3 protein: CSAKGGATQYF

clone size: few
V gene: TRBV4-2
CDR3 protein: CASSQDNPTDRPAPYGYTF

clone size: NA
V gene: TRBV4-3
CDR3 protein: CASSQDTGDEKLFF

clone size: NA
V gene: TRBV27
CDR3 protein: CASSLLGDRVYNEQFF

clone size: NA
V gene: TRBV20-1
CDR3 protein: CSAQGLADYNEQYF

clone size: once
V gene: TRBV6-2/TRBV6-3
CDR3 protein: CASNLDGGLNTEAFF